Below, 24 T cell receptor beta chains from the same sample are listed, as sequenced in a study of STAT5B mutations in CD4+ large granular lymphocyte leukemia. Assay used: immunoSEQ multiplex PCR; TCRdb lists only in-frame clones, some missing. The data show approximately 33,000 clones, roughly 71% seen once. The sample comprised CD4+ T cells from blood buffy coats. The receptors shown here come from a human donor in good health.

This chain uses TRBV7-9 with TRBJ1-3; TRBD1 matches 8 bases. The CDR3 sequence is 14 residues long. After removal of 8 bases from V and 0 bases from J, the junction contained 3 bases not matched to a gene. CDR1 is SEHNR and CDR2 is FQNEAQ in the germline V gene (reference sequence). CDR3 nucleotides: TGTGCCAGCGGACAGGGCAACTCTGGAAACACCATATATTTT. Amino acid sequence: CASGQGNSGNTIYF.

The chain has TRBV5-1 and TRBJ2-3; D uncertain. The CDR3 extends over 14 amino acids. V dropped 4 bases and J dropped 0 bases, with 9 bases sitting between them. Germline CDR1 reads SGHRS; CDR2 reads YFSETQ. This chain's CDR3 is CASSGPDSTDTQYF. DNA of the CDR3: TGCGCCAGCAGCGGGCCGGACAGCACAGATACGCAGTATTTT.

The chain couples TRBV18 to TRBJ1-6; D perhaps matches TRBD1 (6 bases). This CDR3 has 13 residues. Germline V CDR1 and CDR2: KGHSH, LQKENI. Trimming removed 4 bases from V and 10 bases from J, with 11 bases in between. The CDR3 sequence is CASSRNRESPLHF. The CDR3 region has the DNA TGTGCCAGCTCACGAAACAGGGAGTCACCCCTCCACTTT.

The V gene is TRBV29-1, the J gene TRBJ2-7; D uncertain. CDR1 and CDR2 (germline): SQVTM, ANQGSEA. Deletions cut 7 bases from V and 7 bases from J, with 14 bases between. The CDR3 has 11 residues. CDR3 nucleotide sequence: TGCAGCGCCAAAGGACCGGGTGAGCAGTACTTC. Translating gives CSAKGPGEQYF.

This chain joins TRBV9 and TRBJ2-3; D ambiguous. Trimming left V 2 bases short and J 0 bases short, with 10 bases between. The CDR3 is made up of 15 amino acids. Germline V gene sequence: CDR1 SGDLS, CDR2 YYNGEE. CDR3 sequence: CASSVGSTSTDTQYF. As DNA, the CDR3 is TGTGCCAGCAGCGTGGGATCCACTAGCACAGATACGCAGTATTTT.

The V call is TRBV7-9, the J call TRBJ1-6; D ambiguous. Germline CDR1 is SEHNR and CDR2 is FQNEAQ (reference sequence). This CDR3 comprises 15 residues. The V end lost 7 bases, the J end lost 0 bases, and 10 bases lay between the germline ends. Here the CDR3 DNA reads TGTGCCAGCACTCCATTAGGCTCCTATAATTCACCCCTCCACTTT. Protein: CASTPLGSYNSPLHF. The variable domain in full, completed from reference TRBV7-9 and TRBJ1-6, reads DTGVSQNPRHKITKRGQNVTFRCDPISEHNRLYWYRQTLGQGPEFLTYFQNEAQLEKSRLLSDRFSAERPKGSFSTLEIQRTEQGDSAMYLCASTPLGSYNSPLHFGNGTRLTVT.

The CDR3 loop is CASSLGQGSPPNYGYTF. The CDR3 coding sequence is TGCGCCAGCAGCTTGGGACAGGGGTCTCCACCTAACTATGGCTACACCTTC. V and J are TRBV5-1 and TRBJ1-2; 8 bases map to TRBD1. J gave up 0 bases and V 0 bases, and 7 bases lay outside the gene matches. This CDR3 has 17 residues. Germline lookup yields CDR1 SGHRS and CDR2 YFSETQ.

The chain employs TRBV5-1 and TRBJ1-2; D call uncertain. The CDR3 length is 13 residues. Trimming pared 6 bases from V and 6 bases from J, leaving 15 bases between. Germline loops: CDR1 SGHRS, CDR2 YFSETQ. The CDR3 DNA is TGCGCCAGCACTACGGGCCTTCAGGATGGCTACACCTTC. Its translation: CASTTGLQDGYTF.

CDR3 nucleotide sequence: TGTGCCAGCAGTATCGGTGGGGCAGACCAAGAGACCCAGTACTTC. It translates to CASSIGGADQETQYF. The chain employs TRBV9 and TRBJ2-5; TRBD1 might be the D (5 bases). The ends were cut back, 5 bases at V and 0 bases at J, with 14 bases in the middle. Germline CDR1 SGDLS, CDR2 YYNGEE. This CDR3 is built from 15 residues.

This clone was seen only a few times. The chain has TRBV6-1 and TRBJ1-6; D is perhaps TRBD1 (5 bases). The CDR3 extends over 15 amino acids. The germline V and J ends were trimmed by 2 bases and 9 bases, with 14 bases remaining between them. Germline V CDR1 and CDR2: MNHNS, SASEGT. CDR3 nucleotides: TGTGCCAGCAGTGAAATAGCCAGGGATGGTTCACCCCTCCACTTT. It codes for CASSEIARDGSPLHF.

This chain connects TRBV4-1 to TRBJ1-3; D not certain. V shed 1 base and J shed 0 bases, with 10 bases lying between them. The germline CDR1 and CDR2 sequences are MGHRA and YSYEKL. This CDR3 contains 16 residues. Written as DNA, the CDR3 is TGCGCCAGCAGCCAAGTTTTATTTACCTCTGGAAACACCATATATTTT. Protein: CASSQVLFTSGNTIYF.

This chain links TRBV19 with TRBJ1-5, with TRBD1 identical over 9 bases. Germline values: CDR1 LNHDA, CDR2 SQIVND (reference sequence). This CDR3 contains 16 residues. V trimming: 6 bases; J trimming: 0 bases; junction bases outside the gene matches: 6. The CDR3 region has the DNA TGTGCCAGTAGGCGACAGGGGGTCAATAGCAATCAGCCCCAGCATTTT. It encodes CASRRQGVNSNQPQHF.

This sequence joins TRBV7-2 and TRBJ1-1; D uncertain. Between the trimmed V and J ends, which lost 5 bases and 5 bases, there was a span of 24 bases. CDR3 length: 17 residues. The germline gives CDR1 SGHTA, CDR2 FQGNSA. The CDR3 protein is CASSQGPVYLLTTEAFF. The CDR3, as DNA: TGTGCCAGCAGCCAAGGGCCAGTTTACCTCTTAACAACTGAAGCTTTCTTT.

The gene calls are TRBV9 and TRBJ1-3; no firm D call. The germline V gene encodes CDR1 SGDLS and CDR2 YYNGEE. V was cut by 3 bases and J by 2 bases, with 9 bases left in between. The CDR3 totals 14 residues. The CDR3 nucleotides are TGTGCCAGCAGCGCTACATATGCTGGAAACACCATATATTTT. Translating it yields CASSATYAGNTIYF.

This clone showed up just a few times. The chain couples TRBV7-6 to TRBJ2-2, with 11 positions matching TRBD1. V lost 5 bases to trimming and J lost 5 bases; unmatched junction nucleotides: 4. Per germline, CDR1 SGHVS and CDR2 FNYEAQ. CDR3 length: 15 amino acids. CDR3 loop: CASSGTGGVTGELFF. CDR3 sequence (DNA): TGTGCCAGCAGCGGGACAGGGGGTGTAACCGGGGAGCTGTTTTTT.

The chain joins TRBV7-9 to TRBJ1-6; D ambiguous. Germline loops: CDR1 SEHNR, CDR2 FQNEAQ (reference sequence). The CDR3 is 13 amino acids. The ends were cut back, 0 bases at V and 9 bases at J, with 6 bases in the middle. CDR3 nucleotide sequence: TGTGCCAGCAGCTTAGCAGGCACTTCACCCCTCCACTTT. As protein: CASSLAGTSPLHF.

This clone was observed a few times. The V gene is TRBV16, the J gene TRBJ1-1; D is perhaps TRBD1 (6 bases). Trimming pared 4 bases from V and 5 bases from J, leaving 11 bases between. Per germline, CDR1 KGHSY and CDR2 FQNENV. The CDR3 has 13 amino acids. The CDR3 spells CASSLQGGTEAFF. The DNA of the CDR3 is TGTGCCAGCAGCCTTCAAGGGGGAACTGAAGCTTTCTTT.

The V and J genes are TRBV7-9 and TRBJ1-5; unclear D gene. The germline gives CDR1 SEHNR, CDR2 FQNEAQ (reference sequence). This CDR3 comprises 12 residues. Trimming took 1 base from V and 7 from J, leaving 5 bases between them. The CDR3 nucleotides are TGTGCCAGCAGCTTAGTCCAGCAGCCCCAGCATTTT. Translation: CASSLVQQPQHF.

This clone was recorded only once. The CDR3 is CSGAQDGNYGYTF. The CDR3 bases are TGCAGCGGGGCACAAGACGGAAACTATGGCTACACCTTC. The chain couples TRBV29-1 to TRBJ1-2, with unresolved D. The CDR3 length is 13 residues. From germline, CDR1 is SQVTM and CDR2 ANQGSEA. V lost 7 bases and J lost 2, with 14 bases in between.

This clone was counted a few times. The chain carries TRBV2 and TRBJ2-1; 9 bases match TRBD1. Germline lookup yields CDR1 SNHLY and CDR2 FYNNEI. The CDR3 covers 15 residues. The junction had 8 bases not matched to a gene; V was cut back by 7 bases and J by 4 bases. Here the CDR3 reads CASMRGQGTYNEQFF. Written as DNA, the CDR3 is TGTGCCAGCATGCGAGGACAGGGGACTTACAATGAGCAGTTCTTC. The full variable domain, in which reference TRBV2 and TRBJ2-1 provide the parts outside the CDR3, is EPEVTQTPSHQVTQMGQEVILRCVPISNHLYFYWYRQILGQKVEFLVSFYNNEISEKSEIFDDQFSVERPDGSNFTLKIRSTKLEDSAMYFCASMRGQGTYNEQFFGPGTRLTVL.

This clone was detected only a few times. The J gene is TRBJ1-5, the V gene TRBV10-3; 10 bases match TRBD1. V was pared by 6 bases and J by 4 bases, with 6 bases of the junction left unmatched. Per the germline V gene, CDR1 is ENHRY and CDR2 is SYGVKD. The CDR3 totals 15 residues. The CDR3: CAISPSGQGNQPQHF. The CDR3 DNA reads TGTGCCATCAGCCCTTCGGGACAGGGGAATCAGCCCCAGCATTTT.

The V and J genes are TRBV30 and TRBJ1-2, with a possible D match to TRBD1 (5 bases). Trimming removed 2 bases at V and 5 bases at J, with 12 bases between. CDR3 length: 13 residues. Germline loops: CDR1 GTSNPN, CDR2 SVGIG (reference sequence). The CDR3 protein is CAWSISGFYGYTF. In DNA form, the CDR3 reads TGTGCCTGGAGTATTTCAGGGTTTTATGGCTACACCTTC. Combining the CDR3 with reference TRBV30 and TRBJ1-2 gives the whole variable domain SQTIHQWPATLVQPVGSPLSLECTVEGTSNPNLYWYRQAAGRGLQLLFYSVGIGQISSEVPQNLSASRPQDRQFILSSKKLLLSDSGFYLCAWSISGFYGYTFGSGTRLTVV.

The CDR3 sequence: CASSVGARPSSGNTIYF. The CDR3 DNA reads as TGTGCCAGCAGCGTAGGCGCCAGGCCATCCTCTGGAAACACCATATATTTT. The chain combines TRBV9 with TRBJ1-3; D not resolved. Germline CDR1 is SGDLS and CDR2 is YYNGEE. The CDR3 is 17 amino acids. Trimming left V 0 bases short and J 0 bases short, with 13 bases between.

The rearrangement uses TRBV11-2 and TRBJ2-6, with 9 bases fitting TRBD1. Germline assignment: CDR1 SGHAT and CDR2 FQNNGV. The CDR3 is 18 amino acids. Losses at the gene ends were 8 bases for V and 2 bases for J; bases not matched to a gene: 13. CDR3 region: CASDPIPGTGPGANVLTF. The DNA of the CDR3 is TGTGCCAGCGACCCGATACCCGGGACAGGGCCTGGGGCCAACGTCCTGACTTTC.